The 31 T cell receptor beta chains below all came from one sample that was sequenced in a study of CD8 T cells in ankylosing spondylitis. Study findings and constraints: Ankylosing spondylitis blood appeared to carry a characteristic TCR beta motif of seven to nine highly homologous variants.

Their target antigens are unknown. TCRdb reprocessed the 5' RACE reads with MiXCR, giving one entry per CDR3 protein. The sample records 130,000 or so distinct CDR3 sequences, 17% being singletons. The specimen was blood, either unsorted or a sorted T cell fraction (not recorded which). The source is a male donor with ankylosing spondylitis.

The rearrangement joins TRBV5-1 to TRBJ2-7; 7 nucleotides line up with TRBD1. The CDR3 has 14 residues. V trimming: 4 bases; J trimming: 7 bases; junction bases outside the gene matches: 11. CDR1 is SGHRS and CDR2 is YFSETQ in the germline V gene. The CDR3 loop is CASSDFRTGIEQYF. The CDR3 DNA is TGCGCCAGCAGCGACTTCCGGACAGGCATTGAGCAGTACTTC. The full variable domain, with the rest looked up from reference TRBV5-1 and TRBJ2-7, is KAGVTQTPRYLIKTRGQQVTLSCSPISGHRSVSWYQQTPGQGLQFLFEYFSETQRNKGNFPGRFSGRQFSNSRSEMNVSTLELGDSALYLCASSDFRTGIEQYFGPGTRLTVT.

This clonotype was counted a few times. The CDR3 nucleotides are TGCGCCAGCAGCAAGGGGAGGGGTGGCTCCTACGAGCAGTACTTC. Protein sequence: CASSKGRGGSYEQYF. The rearrangement joins TRBV5-1 to TRBJ2-7; 7 nucleotides match TRBD2. Germline CDR1 and CDR2: SGHRS and YFSETQ. The CDR3 spans 15 residues. J lost 0 bases, V lost 4 bases, and 7 bases had no gene match.

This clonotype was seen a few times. The CDR3: CASSLTQDFGGNTIYF. Here the CDR3 DNA reads TGCGCCAGCAGCCTAACACAGGACTTTGGTGGAAACACCATATATTTT. The V call is TRBV4-1, the J call TRBJ1-3, with D possibly TRBD1 on 5 matching bases. From germline, CDR1 is MGHRA and CDR2 YSYEKL. V lost 4 bases, J lost 3 bases, and 16 bases lay in between. The CDR3 is 16 residues long.

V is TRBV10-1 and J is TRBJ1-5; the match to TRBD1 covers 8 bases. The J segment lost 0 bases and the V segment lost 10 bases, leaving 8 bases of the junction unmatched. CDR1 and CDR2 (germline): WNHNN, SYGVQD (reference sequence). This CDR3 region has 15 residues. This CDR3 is CATPFDRGSNQPQHF. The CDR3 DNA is TGCGCCACCCCCTTCGACAGGGGTAGCAATCAGCCCCAGCATTTT.

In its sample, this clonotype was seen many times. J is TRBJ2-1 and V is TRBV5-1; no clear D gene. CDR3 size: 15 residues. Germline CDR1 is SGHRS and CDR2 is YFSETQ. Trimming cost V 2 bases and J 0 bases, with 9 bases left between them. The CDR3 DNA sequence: TGCGCCAGCAGCTTAACCGGACCCTCCTACAATGAGCAGTTCTTC. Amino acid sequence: CASSLTGPSYNEQFF.

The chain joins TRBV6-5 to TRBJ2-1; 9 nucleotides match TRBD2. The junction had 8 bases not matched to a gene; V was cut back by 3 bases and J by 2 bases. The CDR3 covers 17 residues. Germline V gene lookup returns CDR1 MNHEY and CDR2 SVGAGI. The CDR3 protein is CASSYNLASGTYNEQFF. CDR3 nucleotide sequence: TGTGCCAGCAGTTATAATTTGGCTAGCGGGACCTACAATGAGCAGTTCTTC.

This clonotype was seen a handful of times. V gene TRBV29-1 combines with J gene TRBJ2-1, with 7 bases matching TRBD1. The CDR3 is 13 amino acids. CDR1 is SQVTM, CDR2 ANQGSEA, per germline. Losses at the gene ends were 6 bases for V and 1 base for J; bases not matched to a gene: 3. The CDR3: CSVGTVSYNEQFF. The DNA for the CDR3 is TGCAGCGTCGGGACAGTTTCCTACAATGAGCAGTTCTTC.

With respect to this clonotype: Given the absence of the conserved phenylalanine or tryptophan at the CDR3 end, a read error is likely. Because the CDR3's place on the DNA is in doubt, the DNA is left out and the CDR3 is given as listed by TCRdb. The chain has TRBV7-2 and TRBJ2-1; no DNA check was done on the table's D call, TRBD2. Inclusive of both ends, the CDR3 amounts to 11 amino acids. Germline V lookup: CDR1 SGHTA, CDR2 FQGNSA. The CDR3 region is CASSLVVSGTR.

The CDR3 DNA follows: TGTGCCAGCAGCGCAAGGAGGGTATACGAGCAGTACTTC. Protein: CASSARRVYEQYF. The gene calls are TRBV7-8 and TRBJ2-7, with D perhaps TRBD2 (6 bases). Trimming took off 5 bases at V and 4 bases at J, with 12 bases between the two ends. The V gene's germline CDR1 is SGHVS and CDR2 FQNEAQ. CDR3 length equals 13 residues. Full variable domain (remainder filled in from reference TRBV7-8 and TRBJ2-7): GAGVSQSPRYKVAKRGQDVALRCDPISGHVSLFWYQQALGQGPEFLTYFQNEAQLDKSGLPSDRFFAERPEGSVSTLKIQRTQQEDSAVYLCASSARRVYEQYFGPGTRLTVT.

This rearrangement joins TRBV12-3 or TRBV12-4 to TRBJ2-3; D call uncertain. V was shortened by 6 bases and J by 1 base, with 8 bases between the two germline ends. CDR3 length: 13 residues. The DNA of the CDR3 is TGTGCCAGCAGAGCTGGCGGCACAGATACGCAGTATTTT. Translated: CASRAGGTDTQYF.

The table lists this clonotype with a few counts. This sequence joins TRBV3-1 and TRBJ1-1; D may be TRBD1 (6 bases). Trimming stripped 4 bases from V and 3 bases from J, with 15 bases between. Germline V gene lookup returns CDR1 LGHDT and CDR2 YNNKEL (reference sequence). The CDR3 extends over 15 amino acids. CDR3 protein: CASSPMAGADTEAFF. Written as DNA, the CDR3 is TGTGCCAGCAGCCCAATGGCAGGGGCTGACACTGAAGCTTTCTTT. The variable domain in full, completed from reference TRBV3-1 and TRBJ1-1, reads DTAVSQTPKYLVTQMGNDKSIKCEQNLGHDTMYWYKQDSKKFLKIMFSYNNKELIINETVPNRFSPKSPDKAHLNLHINSLELGDSAVYFCASSPMAGADTEAFFGQGTRLTVV.

CDR3 amino acids: CSARITDYGYTF. As DNA, the CDR3 is TGCAGTGCTAGAATCACAGACTATGGCTACACCTTC. This sequence joins TRBV20-1 and TRBJ1-2; D gene ambiguous. Germline V gene data show CDR1 as DFQATT and CDR2 as SNEGSKA (reference sequence). This CDR3 has 12 amino acids. V dropped 2 bases and J dropped 3 bases, with 7 bases sitting between them.

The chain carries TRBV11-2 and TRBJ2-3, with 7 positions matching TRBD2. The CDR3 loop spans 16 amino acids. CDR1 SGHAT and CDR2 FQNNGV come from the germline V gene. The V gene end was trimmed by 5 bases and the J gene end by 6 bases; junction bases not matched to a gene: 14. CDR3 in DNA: TGTGCCAGCAGCCCTTCGTGGACTAGGGGCATGGATACGCAGTATTTT. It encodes CASSPSWTRGMDTQYF.

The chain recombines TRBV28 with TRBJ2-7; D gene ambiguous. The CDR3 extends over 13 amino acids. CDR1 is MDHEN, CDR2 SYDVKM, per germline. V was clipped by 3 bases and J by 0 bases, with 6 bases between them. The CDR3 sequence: CASSLHSSYEQYF. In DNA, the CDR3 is TGTGCCAGCAGTTTGCATTCCTCCTACGAGCAGTACTTC.

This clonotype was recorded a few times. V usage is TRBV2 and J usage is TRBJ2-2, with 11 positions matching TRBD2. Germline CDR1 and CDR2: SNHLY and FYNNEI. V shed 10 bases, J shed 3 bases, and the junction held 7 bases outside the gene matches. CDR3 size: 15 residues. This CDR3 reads CATRLAGTYTGELFF. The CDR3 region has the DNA TGTGCCACACGACTAGCGGGGACGTACACCGGGGAGCTGTTTTTT.

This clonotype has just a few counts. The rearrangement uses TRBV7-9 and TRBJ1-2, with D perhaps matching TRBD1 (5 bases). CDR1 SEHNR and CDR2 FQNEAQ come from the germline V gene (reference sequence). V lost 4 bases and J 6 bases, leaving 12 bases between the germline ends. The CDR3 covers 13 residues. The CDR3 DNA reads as TGTGCCAGCAGCTCTCCTTTCAGGGATGGCTACACCTTC. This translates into CASSSPFRDGYTF.

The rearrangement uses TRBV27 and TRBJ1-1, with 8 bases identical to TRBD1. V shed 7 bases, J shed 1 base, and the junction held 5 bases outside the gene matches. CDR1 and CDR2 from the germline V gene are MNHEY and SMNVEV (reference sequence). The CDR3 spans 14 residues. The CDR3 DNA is TGTGCCAGCAAAGAACAGGGGGGGAACACTGAAGCTTTCTTT. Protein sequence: CASKEQGGNTEAFF.

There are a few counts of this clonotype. The CDR3 DNA reads TGCAGTGCCCCAACCCGGGCGCCATATTACTCGGGGCAGTACTTC. Amino acid sequence: CSAPTRAPYYSGQYF. The chain recombines TRBV20-1 with TRBJ2-7; unclear D gene. This CDR3 has 15 residues. The V gene's germline CDR1 is DFQATT and CDR2 SNEGSKA (reference sequence). Trimming left V 6 bases short and J 9 bases short, with 27 bases between.

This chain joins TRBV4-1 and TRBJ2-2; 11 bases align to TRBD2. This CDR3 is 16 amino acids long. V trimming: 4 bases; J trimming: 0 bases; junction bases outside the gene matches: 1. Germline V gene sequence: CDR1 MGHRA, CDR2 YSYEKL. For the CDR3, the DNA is TGCGCCAGCAGCCGGACTAGCGGGCCGAACACCGGGGAGCTGTTTTTT. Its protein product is CASSRTSGPNTGELFF.

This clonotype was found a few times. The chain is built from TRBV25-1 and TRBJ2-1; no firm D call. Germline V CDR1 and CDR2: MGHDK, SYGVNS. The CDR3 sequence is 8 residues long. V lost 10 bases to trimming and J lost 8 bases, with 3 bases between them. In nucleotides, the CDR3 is TGTGCCAACTATGAGCAGTTCTTC. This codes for CANYEQFF.

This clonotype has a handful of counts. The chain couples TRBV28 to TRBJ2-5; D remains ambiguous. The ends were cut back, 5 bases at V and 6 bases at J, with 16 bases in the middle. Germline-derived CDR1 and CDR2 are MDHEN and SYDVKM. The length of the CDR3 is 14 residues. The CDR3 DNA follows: TGTGCCAGCAGTCCACCTGGGCAGCTGCAGACCCAGTACTTC. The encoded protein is CASSPPGQLQTQYF.

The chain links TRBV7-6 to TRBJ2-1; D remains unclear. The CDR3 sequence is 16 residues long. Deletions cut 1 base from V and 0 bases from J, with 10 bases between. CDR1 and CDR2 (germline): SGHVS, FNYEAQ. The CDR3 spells CASSLGAPSSYNEQFF. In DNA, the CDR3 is TGTGCCAGCAGCTTAGGAGCGCCGAGCTCCTACAATGAGCAGTTCTTC.

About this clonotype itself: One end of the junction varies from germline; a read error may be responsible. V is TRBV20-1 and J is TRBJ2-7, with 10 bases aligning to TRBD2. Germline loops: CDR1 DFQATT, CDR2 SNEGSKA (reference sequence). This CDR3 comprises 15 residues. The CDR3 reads CSARGDLAGAYEQYF. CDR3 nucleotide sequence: TGCAGTGCCAGAGGGGACCTAGCGGGGGCCTACGAGCAGTACTTC.

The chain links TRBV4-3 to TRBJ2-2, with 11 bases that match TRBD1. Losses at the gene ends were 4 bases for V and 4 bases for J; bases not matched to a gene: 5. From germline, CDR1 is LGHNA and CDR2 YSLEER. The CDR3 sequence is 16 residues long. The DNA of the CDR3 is TGCGCCAGCAGCCTTGGGACAGGGGGGGCCACCGGGGAGCTGTTTTTT. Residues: CASSLGTGGATGELFF.

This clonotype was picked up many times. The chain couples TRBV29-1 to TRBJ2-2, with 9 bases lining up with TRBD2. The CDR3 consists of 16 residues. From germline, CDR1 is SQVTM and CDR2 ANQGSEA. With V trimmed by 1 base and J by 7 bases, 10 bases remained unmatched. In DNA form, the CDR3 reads TGCAGCGTTGAAGTAGGTAGCGGGAGTCTTCACGGGGAGCTGTTTTTT. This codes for CSVEVGSGSLHGELFF.

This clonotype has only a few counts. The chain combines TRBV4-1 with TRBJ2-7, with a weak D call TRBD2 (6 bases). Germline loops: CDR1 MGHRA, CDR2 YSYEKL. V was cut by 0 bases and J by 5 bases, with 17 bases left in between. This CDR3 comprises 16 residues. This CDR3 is CASSQEMAGIGHEQYF. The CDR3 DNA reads TGCGCCAGCAGCCAAGAAATGGCGGGAATAGGCCACGAGCAGTACTTC.

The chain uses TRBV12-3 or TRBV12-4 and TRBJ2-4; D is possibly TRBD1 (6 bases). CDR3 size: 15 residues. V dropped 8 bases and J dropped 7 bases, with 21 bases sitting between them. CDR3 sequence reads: CASRSQVGANNIQYF. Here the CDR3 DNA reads TGTGCCAGCCGCTCGCAGGTGGGGGCAAACAACATTCAGTACTTC.

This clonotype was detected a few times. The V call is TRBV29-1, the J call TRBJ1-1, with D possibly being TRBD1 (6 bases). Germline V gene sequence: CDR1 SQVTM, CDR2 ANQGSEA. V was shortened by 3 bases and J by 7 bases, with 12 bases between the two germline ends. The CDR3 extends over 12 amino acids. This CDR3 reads CSVELQGREAFF. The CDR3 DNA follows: TGCAGCGTTGAGCTCCAGGGGCGTGAAGCTTTCTTT.

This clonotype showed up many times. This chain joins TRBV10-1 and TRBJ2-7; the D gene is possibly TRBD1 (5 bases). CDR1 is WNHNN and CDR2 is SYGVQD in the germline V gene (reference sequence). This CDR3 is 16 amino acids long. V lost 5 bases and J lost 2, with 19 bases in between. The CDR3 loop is CASSPEVGVNAYEQYF. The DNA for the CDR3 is TGCGCCAGCAGTCCCGAAGTAGGGGTGAACGCCTACGAGCAGTACTTC.

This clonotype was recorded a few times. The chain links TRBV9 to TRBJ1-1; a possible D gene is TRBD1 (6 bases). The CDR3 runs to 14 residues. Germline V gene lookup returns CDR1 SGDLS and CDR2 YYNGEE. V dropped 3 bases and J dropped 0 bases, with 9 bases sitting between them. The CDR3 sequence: CASSASGVNTEAFF. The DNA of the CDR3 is TGTGCCAGCAGCGCCTCAGGGGTGAACACTGAAGCTTTCTTT.

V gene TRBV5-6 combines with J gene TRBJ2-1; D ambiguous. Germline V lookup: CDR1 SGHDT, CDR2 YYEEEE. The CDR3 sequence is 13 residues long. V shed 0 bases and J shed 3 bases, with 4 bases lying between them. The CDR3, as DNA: TGTGCCAGCAGCTTGGAGAACTACAATGAGCAGTTCTTC. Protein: CASSLENYNEQFF.